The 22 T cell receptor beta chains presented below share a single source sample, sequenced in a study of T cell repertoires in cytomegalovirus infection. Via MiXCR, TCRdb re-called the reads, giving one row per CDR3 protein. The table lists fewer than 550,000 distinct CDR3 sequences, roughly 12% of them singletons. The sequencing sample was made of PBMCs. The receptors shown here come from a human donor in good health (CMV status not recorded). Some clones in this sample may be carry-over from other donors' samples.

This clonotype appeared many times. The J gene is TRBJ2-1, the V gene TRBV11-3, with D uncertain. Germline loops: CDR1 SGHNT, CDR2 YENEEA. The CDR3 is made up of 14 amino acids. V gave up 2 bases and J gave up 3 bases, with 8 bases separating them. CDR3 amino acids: CASSLNGFYNEQFF. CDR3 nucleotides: TGTGCCAGCAGCTTAAATGGTTTCTACAATGAGCAGTTCTTC.

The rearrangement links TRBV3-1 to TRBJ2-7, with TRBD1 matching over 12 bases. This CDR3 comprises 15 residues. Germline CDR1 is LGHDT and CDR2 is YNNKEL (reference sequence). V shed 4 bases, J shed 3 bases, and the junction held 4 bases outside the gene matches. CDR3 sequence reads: CASSPGQGALYEQYF. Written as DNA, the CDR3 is TGTGCCAGCAGCCCGGGACAGGGGGCCCTCTACGAGCAGTACTTC.

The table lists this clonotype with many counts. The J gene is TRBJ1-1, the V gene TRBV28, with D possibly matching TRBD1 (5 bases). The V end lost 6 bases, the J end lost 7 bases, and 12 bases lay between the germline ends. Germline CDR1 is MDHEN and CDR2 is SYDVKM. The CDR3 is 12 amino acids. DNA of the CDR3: TGTGCCAGCAGCCCCCTCGGGGGTGAAGCTTTCTTT. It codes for CASSPLGGEAFF.

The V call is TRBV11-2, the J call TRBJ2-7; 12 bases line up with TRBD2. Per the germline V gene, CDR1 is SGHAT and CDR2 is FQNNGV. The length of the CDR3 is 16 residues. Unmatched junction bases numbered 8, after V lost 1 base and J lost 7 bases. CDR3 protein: CASSLVPLAGGGEQYF. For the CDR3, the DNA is TGTGCCAGCAGCTTAGTCCCTCTAGCGGGAGGGGGGGAGCAGTACTTC.

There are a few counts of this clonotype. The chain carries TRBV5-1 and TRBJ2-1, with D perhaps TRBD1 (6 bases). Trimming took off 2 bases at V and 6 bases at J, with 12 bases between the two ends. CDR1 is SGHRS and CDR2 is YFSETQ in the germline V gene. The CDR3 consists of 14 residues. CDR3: CASSFQTGSNEQFF. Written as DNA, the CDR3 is TGCGCCAGCAGCTTCCAGACAGGAAGCAATGAGCAGTTCTTC.

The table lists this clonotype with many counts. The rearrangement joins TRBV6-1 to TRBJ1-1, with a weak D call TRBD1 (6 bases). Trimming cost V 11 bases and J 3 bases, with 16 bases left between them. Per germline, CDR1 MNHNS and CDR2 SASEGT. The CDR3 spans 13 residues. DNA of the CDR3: TGTGCCTCCTCCCGGGGGCGGGACACTGAAGCTTTCTTT. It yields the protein CASSRGRDTEAFF.

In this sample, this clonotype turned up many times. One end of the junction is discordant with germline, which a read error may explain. The CDR3 is CASSGGGRGEGRWF. In DNA form, the CDR3 reads TGTGCCAGCAGCGGGGGGGGGCGCGGTGAGGGCCGGTGGTTT. This chain uses TRBV7-3 with TRBJ1-1; TRBD1 might be the D (6 bases). CDR1 is SGHTA, CDR2 FQGTGA, per germline. The CDR3 covers 14 residues.

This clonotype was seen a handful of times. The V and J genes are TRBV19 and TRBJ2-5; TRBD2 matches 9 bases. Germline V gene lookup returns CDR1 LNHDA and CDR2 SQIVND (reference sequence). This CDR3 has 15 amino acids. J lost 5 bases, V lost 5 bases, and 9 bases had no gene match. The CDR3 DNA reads TGTGCCAGTAGTCCCCAGGTAGCGGGAGATGAGACCCAGTACTTC. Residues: CASSPQVAGDETQYF.

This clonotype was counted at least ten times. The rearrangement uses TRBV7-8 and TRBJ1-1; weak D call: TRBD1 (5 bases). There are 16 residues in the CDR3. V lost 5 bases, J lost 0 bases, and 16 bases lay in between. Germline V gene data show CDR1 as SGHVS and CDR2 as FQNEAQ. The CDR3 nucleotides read TGTGCCAGCAGCCCCCGACAGACCCTCATGAACACTGAAGCTTTCTTT. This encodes CASSPRQTLMNTEAFF.

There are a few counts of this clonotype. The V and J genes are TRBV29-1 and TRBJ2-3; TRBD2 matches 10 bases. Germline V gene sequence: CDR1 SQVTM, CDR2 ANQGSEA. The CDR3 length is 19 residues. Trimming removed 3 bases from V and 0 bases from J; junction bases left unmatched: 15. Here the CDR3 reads CSVDHLSSGGATSTDTQYF. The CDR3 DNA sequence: TGCAGCGTTGACCACCTATCGAGCGGGGGGGCGACGAGCACAGATACGCAGTATTTT.

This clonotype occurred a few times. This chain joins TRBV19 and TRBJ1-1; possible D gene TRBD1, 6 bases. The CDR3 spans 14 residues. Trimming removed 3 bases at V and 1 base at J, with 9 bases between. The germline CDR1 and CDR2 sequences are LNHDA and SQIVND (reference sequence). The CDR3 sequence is CASSMRTANTEAFF. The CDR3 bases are TGTGCCAGTAGTATGAGGACAGCGAACACTGAAGCTTTCTTT.

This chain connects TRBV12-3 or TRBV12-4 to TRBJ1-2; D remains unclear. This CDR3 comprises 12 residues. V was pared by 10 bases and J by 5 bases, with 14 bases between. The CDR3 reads CATGRPAYGYTF. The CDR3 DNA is TGTGCCACCGGACGGCCAGCTTATGGCTACACCTTC.

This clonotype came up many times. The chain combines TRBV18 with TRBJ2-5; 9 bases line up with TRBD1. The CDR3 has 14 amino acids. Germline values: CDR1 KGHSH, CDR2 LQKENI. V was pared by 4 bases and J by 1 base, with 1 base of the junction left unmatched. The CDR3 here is CASSRDRVQETQYF. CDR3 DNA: TGTGCCAGCTCACGGGACAGGGTCCAAGAGACCCAGTACTTC.

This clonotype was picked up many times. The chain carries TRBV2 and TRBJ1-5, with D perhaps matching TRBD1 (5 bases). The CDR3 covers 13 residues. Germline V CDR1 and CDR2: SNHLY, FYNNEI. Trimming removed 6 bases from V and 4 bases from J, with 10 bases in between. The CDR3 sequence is CASSPRQNQPQHF. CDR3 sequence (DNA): TGTGCCAGCAGCCCTCGACAGAATCAGCCCCAGCATTTT. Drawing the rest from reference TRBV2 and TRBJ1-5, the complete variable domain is EPEVTQTPSHQVTQMGQEVILRCVPISNHLYFYWYRQILGQKVEFLVSFYNNEISEKSEIFDDQFSVERPDGSNFTLKIRSTKLEDSAMYFCASSPRQNQPQHFGDGTRLSIL.

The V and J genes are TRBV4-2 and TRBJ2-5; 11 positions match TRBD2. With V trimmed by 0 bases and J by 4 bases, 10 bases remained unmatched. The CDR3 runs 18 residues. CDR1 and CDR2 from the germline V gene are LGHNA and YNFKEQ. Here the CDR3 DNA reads TGTGCCAGCAGCCAAGAAGTACTAGCGGGAGTATTGAGAGAGACCCAGTACTTC. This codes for CASSQEVLAGVLRETQYF.

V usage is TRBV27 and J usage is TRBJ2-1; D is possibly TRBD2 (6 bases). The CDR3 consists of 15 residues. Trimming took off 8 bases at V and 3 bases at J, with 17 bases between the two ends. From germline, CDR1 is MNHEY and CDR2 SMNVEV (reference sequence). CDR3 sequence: CASGSGTAYYNEQFF. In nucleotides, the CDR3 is TGTGCCAGCGGATCCGGGACTGCCTACTACAATGAGCAGTTCTTC.

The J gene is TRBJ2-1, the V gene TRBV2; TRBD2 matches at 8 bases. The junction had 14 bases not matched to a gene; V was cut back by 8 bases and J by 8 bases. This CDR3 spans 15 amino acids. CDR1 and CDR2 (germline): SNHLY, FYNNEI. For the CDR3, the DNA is TGTGCCAGCGGCCCGGGGGGGGCCACAGAAGATGAGCAGTTCTTC. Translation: CASGPGGATEDEQFF.

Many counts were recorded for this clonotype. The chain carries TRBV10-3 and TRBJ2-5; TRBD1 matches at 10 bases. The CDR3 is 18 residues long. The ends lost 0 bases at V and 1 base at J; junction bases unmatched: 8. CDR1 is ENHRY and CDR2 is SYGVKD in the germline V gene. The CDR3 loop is CAISESTGTGAPQETQYF. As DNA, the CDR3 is TGTGCCATCAGTGAGTCGACGGGGACAGGGGCTCCCCAAGAGACCCAGTACTTC.

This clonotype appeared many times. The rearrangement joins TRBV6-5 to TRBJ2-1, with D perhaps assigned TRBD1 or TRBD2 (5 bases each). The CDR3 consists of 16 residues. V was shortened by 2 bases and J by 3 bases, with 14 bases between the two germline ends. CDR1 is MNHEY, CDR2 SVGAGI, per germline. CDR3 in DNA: TGTGCCAGCAGTTACAGGGACCCTGGATTCTACAATGAGCAGTTCTTC. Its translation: CASSYRDPGFYNEQFF.

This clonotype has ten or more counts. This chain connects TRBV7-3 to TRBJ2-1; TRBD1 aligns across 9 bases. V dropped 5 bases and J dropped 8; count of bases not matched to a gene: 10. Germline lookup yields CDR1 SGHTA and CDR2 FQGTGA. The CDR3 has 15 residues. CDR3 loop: CASSPTGGLVDEQFF. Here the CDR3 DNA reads TGTGCCAGCAGCCCCACAGGGGGCTTAGTGGATGAGCAGTTCTTC.

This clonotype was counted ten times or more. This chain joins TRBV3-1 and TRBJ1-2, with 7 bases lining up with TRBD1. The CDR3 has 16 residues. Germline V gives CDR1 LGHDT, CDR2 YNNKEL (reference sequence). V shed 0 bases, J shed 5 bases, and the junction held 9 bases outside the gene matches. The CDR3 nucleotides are TGTGCCAGCAGCCAAGAAGATCACAGGGGAAAATATGGCTACACCTTC. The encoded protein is CASSQEDHRGKYGYTF.

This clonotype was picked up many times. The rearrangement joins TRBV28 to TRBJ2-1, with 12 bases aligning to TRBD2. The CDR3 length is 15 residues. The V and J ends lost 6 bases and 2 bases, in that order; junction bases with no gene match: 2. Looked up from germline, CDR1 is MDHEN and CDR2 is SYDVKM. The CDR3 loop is CASSGLAGPYNEQFF. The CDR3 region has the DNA TGTGCCAGCAGCGGACTAGCGGGACCCTACAATGAGCAGTTCTTC. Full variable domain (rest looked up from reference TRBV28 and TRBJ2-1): DVKVTQSSRYLVKRTGEKVFLECVQDMDHENMFWYRQDPGLGLRLIYFSYDVKMKEKGDIPEGYSVSREKKERFSLILESASTNQTSMYLCASSGLAGPYNEQFFGPGTRLTVL.